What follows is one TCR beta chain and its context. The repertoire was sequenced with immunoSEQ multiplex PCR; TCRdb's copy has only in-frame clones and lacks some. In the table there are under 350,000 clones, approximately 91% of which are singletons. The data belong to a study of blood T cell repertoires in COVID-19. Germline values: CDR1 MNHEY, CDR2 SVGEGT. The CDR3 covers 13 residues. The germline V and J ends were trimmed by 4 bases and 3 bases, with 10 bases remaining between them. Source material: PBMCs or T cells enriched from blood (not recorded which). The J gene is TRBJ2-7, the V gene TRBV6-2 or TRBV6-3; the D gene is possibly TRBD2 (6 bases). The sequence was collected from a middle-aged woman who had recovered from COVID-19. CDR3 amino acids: CASSLGGNYEQYF. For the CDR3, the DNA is TGTGCCAGCAGTTTGGGCGGGAACTACGAGCAGTACTTC.